This is a list of T cell receptor beta chains from one sample in a study of vaccination effects on CD4 cells after COVID-19. These receptors' antigens are unknown. Only in-frame clones appear in the TCRdb table, and some are missing; sequencing was by immunoSEQ multiplex PCR. This sample yields tens of thousands of clones, of which around 80% are seen a single time; about 5.4% belongs to the top ten. This specimen consisted of CD4+ T cells from PBMCs cultured with HIV peptides, obtained before COVID-19 vaccination. These receptors were collected from a human donor who had a prior SARS-CoV-2 infection. Each CDR3 is given with its conserved first and last residue. The order of the fields is J gene, D gene, V gene, clone size, CDR3 protein, CDR3 DNA. D genes are given only for firm matches. Clone size is shown for a subset of rows, as once, few, many or a class of expanded clone.

j_gene: TRBJ2-6; d_gene: -; v_gene: TRBV5-6; abundance: -; CDR3aa: CASSLGLSGANVLTF; CDR3nt: TGTGCCAGCAGCTTGGGTCTCTCTGGGGCCAACGTCCTGACTTTC
j_gene: TRBJ1-6; d_gene: -; v_gene: TRBV4-1; abundance: once; CDR3aa: CASSQETYSSYNSPLHF; CDR3nt: TGCGCCAGCAGCCAAGAAACCTACTCCTCCTATAATTCACCCCTCCACTTT
j_gene: TRBJ1-1; d_gene: TRBD1; v_gene: TRBV2; abundance: -; CDR3aa: CASSQGQGVINTEAFF; CDR3nt: TGTGCCAGCAGTCAAGGACAGGGAGTGATAAACACTGAAGCTTTCTTT
j_gene: TRBJ1-6; d_gene: -; v_gene: TRBV11-2; abundance: -; CDR3aa: CASSSSGGPSDVGSPLHF; CDR3nt: TGTGCCAGCAGCTCGTCCGGGGGTCCTAGCGACGTGGGATCACCCCTCCACTTT
j_gene: TRBJ1-2; d_gene: -; v_gene: TRBV2; abundance: -; CDR3aa: CASSAEGKSYGYTF; CDR3nt: TGTGCCAGCAGTGCCGAGGGGAAGTCATATGGCTACACCTTC
j_gene: TRBJ2-3; d_gene: -; v_gene: TRBV15; abundance: -; CDR3aa: CATSRGRGRGKTDTQYF; CDR3nt: TGTGCCACCAGCAGAGGGAGGGGCAGGGGAAAGACAGATACGCAGTATTTT
j_gene: TRBJ2-5; d_gene: -; v_gene: TRBV2; abundance: -; CDR3aa: CASSEAQETQYF; CDR3nt: TGTGCCAGCAGTGAAGCGCAAGAGACCCAGTACTTC
j_gene: TRBJ2-7; d_gene: -; v_gene: TRBV2; abundance: -; CDR3aa: CASSELGGLQYF; CDR3nt: TGTGCCAGCAGTGAATTAGGAGGTTTGCAGTACTTC
j_gene: TRBJ2-7; d_gene: TRBD2; v_gene: TRBV15; abundance: -; CDR3aa: CATSRDRWGLATPEQYF; CDR3nt: TGTGCCACCAGCAGAGATCGTTGGGGACTAGCGACCCCCGAGCAGTACTTC
j_gene: TRBJ2-5; d_gene: -; v_gene: TRBV7-3; abundance: -; CDR3aa: CASSFSPGHQETQYF; CDR3nt: TGTGCCAGCAGCTTTTCTCCGGGACACCAAGAGACCCAGTACTTC
j_gene: TRBJ2-5; d_gene: -; v_gene: TRBV7-3; abundance: -; CDR3aa: CASSSSGNGETQYF; CDR3nt: TGTGCCAGCAGCTCCTCAGGGAACGGGGAGACCCAGTACTTC
j_gene: TRBJ1-5; d_gene: -; v_gene: TRBV4-2; abundance: -; CDR3aa: CASSQVGSGYQPQHF; CDR3nt: TGTGCCAGCAGCCAAGTGGGTTCAGGTTATCAGCCCCAGCATTTT
j_gene: TRBJ2-1; d_gene: TRBD2; v_gene: TRBV10-3; abundance: -; CDR3aa: CAIRQRAGGSGENEQFF; CDR3nt: TGTGCCATCAGGCAGCGGGCGGGAGGCTCGGGGGAGAATGAGCAGTTCTTC
j_gene: TRBJ2-1; d_gene: -; v_gene: TRBV3-1/TRBV3-2; abundance: few; CDR3aa: CASSQGGASDEQFF; CDR3nt: TGTGCCAGCAGCCAGGGAGGCGCGTCCGATGAGCAGTTCTTC
j_gene: TRBJ1-4; d_gene: -; v_gene: TRBV11-2; abundance: -; CDR3aa: CASSLLGGSTNEKLFF; CDR3nt: TGTGCCAGCAGCTTATTGGGGGGAAGTACTAATGAAAAACTGTTTTTT
j_gene: TRBJ1-1; d_gene: TRBD1; v_gene: TRBV5-1; abundance: -; CDR3aa: CASSLGQGGTEAFF; CDR3nt: TGCGCCAGCAGCTTGGGACAGGGCGGCACTGAAGCTTTCTTT
j_gene: TRBJ2-3; d_gene: -; v_gene: TRBV6-5; abundance: -; CDR3aa: CASSYGSGTDTQYF; CDR3nt: TGTGCCAGCAGTTACGGGTCGGGCACAGATACGCAGTATTTT
j_gene: TRBJ1-1; d_gene: TRBD1; v_gene: TRBV6-5; abundance: -; CDR3aa: CASSLQGSMNTEAFF; CDR3nt: TGTGCCAGCAGCCTACAGGGGAGTATGAACACTGAAGCTTTCTTT
j_gene: TRBJ2-3; d_gene: TRBD2; v_gene: TRBV27; abundance: -; CDR3aa: CASSYGGLAFTDTQYF; CDR3nt: TGTGCCAGCAGTTATGGCGGACTAGCCTTCACAGATACGCAGTATTTT
j_gene: TRBJ2-1; d_gene: -; v_gene: TRBV9; abundance: -; CDR3aa: CASSVEWTVNEQFF; CDR3nt: TGTGCCAGCAGCGTAGAGTGGACAGTCAATGAGCAGTTCTTC
j_gene: TRBJ2-3; d_gene: -; v_gene: TRBV6-1; abundance: -; CDR3aa: CASSEVGTDTQYF; CDR3nt: TGTGCCAGCAGTGAAGTTGGCACAGATACGCAGTATTTT
j_gene: TRBJ2-1; d_gene: TRBD2; v_gene: TRBV19; abundance: -; CDR3aa: CASSRALTSGRDVEQFF; CDR3nt: TGTGCCAGTAGTAGAGCTCTGACTAGCGGGAGAGATGTTGAGCAGTTCTTC
j_gene: TRBJ2-6; d_gene: TRBD2; v_gene: TRBV24-1; abundance: -; CDR3aa: CATSGPGTSGSAGANVLTF; CDR3nt: TGTGCCACCAGTGGACCCGGGACTAGCGGGTCCGCTGGGGCCAACGTCCTGACTTTC
j_gene: TRBJ2-3; d_gene: TRBD1; v_gene: TRBV5-1; abundance: -; CDR3aa: CASSATGEVADTQYF; CDR3nt: TGCGCCAGCAGCGCGACAGGGGAAGTGGCAGATACGCAGTATTTT
j_gene: TRBJ2-1; d_gene: TRBD2; v_gene: TRBV5-1; abundance: -; CDR3aa: CASSLGLAGSYNEQFF; CDR3nt: TGCGCCAGCAGCTTGGGACTAGCGGGCTCCTACAATGAGCAGTTCTTC
j_gene: TRBJ2-1; d_gene: -; v_gene: TRBV4-1; abundance: -; CDR3aa: CASSPLGGLFDEQFF; CDR3nt: TGCGCCAGCAGCCCCTTGGGGGGATTATTCGATGAGCAGTTCTTC
j_gene: TRBJ2-1; d_gene: TRBD1; v_gene: TRBV7-7; abundance: -; CDR3aa: CASSLNRGDEQFF; CDR3nt: TGTGCTAGCAGCTTGAACAGGGGAGATGAGCAGTTCTTC
j_gene: TRBJ2-5; d_gene: -; v_gene: TRBV5-1; abundance: once; CDR3aa: CASSLEFTQETQYF; CDR3nt: TGCGCCAGCAGCTTGGAATTCACTCAAGAGACCCAGTACTTC
j_gene: TRBJ1-2; d_gene: TRBD1; v_gene: TRBV7-9; abundance: -; CDR3aa: CASSLFWDSYGYTF; CDR3nt: TGTGCCAGCAGCTTATTTTGGGACAGCTATGGCTACACCTTC
j_gene: TRBJ2-5; d_gene: -; v_gene: TRBV7-2; abundance: -; CDR3aa: CASSLGTTSGTQYF; CDR3nt: TGTGCCAGCAGCTTAGGGACTACAAGCGGGACCCAGTACTTC
j_gene: TRBJ2-1; d_gene: TRBD2; v_gene: TRBV11-2; abundance: -; CDR3aa: CASSVPPGLAGGINEQFF; CDR3nt: TGTGCCAGCAGCGTTCCCCCGGGACTAGCGGGGGGTATAAATGAGCAGTTCTTC
j_gene: TRBJ1-3; d_gene: -; v_gene: TRBV7-2; abundance: -; CDR3aa: CASSSDRSGNTIYF; CDR3nt: TGTGCCAGCAGCTCGGACCGTTCGGGAAACACCATATATTTT
j_gene: TRBJ1-2; d_gene: -; v_gene: TRBV12-3/TRBV12-4; abundance: -; CDR3aa: CASMQFAYGYTF; CDR3nt: TGTGCCAGCATGCAGTTTGCTTATGGCTACACCTTC
j_gene: TRBJ2-3; d_gene: -; v_gene: TRBV7-3; abundance: -; CDR3aa: CASSQTSVDTQYF; CDR3nt: TGTGCCAGCAGTCAGACTAGTGTAGATACGCAGTATTTT
j_gene: TRBJ1-2; d_gene: -; v_gene: TRBV20-1; abundance: few; CDR3aa: CSASSPTDNYGYTF; CDR3nt: TGCAGTGCTAGTAGCCCGACAGACAACTATGGCTACACCTTC